This TCR beta chain was observed in a study of glioma-infiltrating T cells (dated by TCRdb to about 2016). For the study in its entirety: The low-grade gliomas were WHO grade II oligodendrogliomas or astrocytomas, while the glioblastomas were WHO grade IV tumors sampled at initial diagnosis rather than at recurrent diagnosis. Three low-grade glioma patients, roughly eight primary glioblastoma patients, and three non-glioma patients who contributed non-neoplastic brain tissue made up the paired cohort. The study sequenced TCR alpha- and beta-chain repertoires from glioma tissue, from non-neoplastic brain tissue and from matched peripheral blood mononuclear cells. The sequencing target for blood libraries was roughly 4- to 10-fold coverage of roughly 1 million peripheral T cells. To measure divergence between tissue and blood T-cell populations, each tissue-infiltrating repertoire was compared with the peripheral blood repertoire of the same patient. Before surgery, glioma patients were given dexamethasone for six or fewer days. The study at large found these results: In non-neoplastic patients, VJ-independent divergence between tissue and blood fell below expectation, whereas in all gliomas, and especially in low-grade gliomas, the divergence rose above expectation. A signature set of shared blood CDR3 motifs marked patients with low tissue-blood divergence and was depleted in highly divergent patients. Group comparisons were based on small numbers of patients: three non-neoplastic, three low-grade glioma and 7 to 9 glioblastoma patients. Tissue and blood shared very few CDR3 sequences, a result attributed to high CDR3 diversity and limited sampling.

The CDR3 goes from the cysteine to the phenylalanine over 17 residues. The CDR3 DNA has 51 bases and is translated from base 1. The germline V and J ends show losses of 2 bases and 4 bases respectively, and no gene match explains 8 bases of the junction. Looking up the germline V gene yields CDR1 LGHNA and CDR2 YNFKEQ. In its sample, this clonotype was seen many times. Its target antigen remains unknown. No much larger clonotype is one base removed from it; base qualities were not supplied. Surgical brain or tumor specimens were cryofrozen in liquid nitrogen immediately after resection, and peripheral blood cells were collected concurrently. TCR alpha and beta CDR3 regions were amplified with the iRepertoire nested amplicon-rescue multiplex PCR (arm-PCR) platform from RNA. The input for one-step reverse transcription and amplification was about 95-450 ng of either tissue mRNA or PBMC total RNA. Following bead purification, Illumina adapters were added by a secondary multiplex PCR, and the libraries were gel-purified between 200 and 400 bp. Internal 6-nucleotide barcodes were carried by the libraries and were used for demultiplexing. Sequencing of the libraries was done on an Illumina MiSeq using 2x220 or 2x250 nucleotide paired-end reads. As for the original processing: FLASH 1.2.11 was used to merge paired reads, and BWA-MEM then aligned the reads to the GRCh37 human genome before TRA and TRB reads were extracted. For V and J assignment, an IMGT-derived reference of cassette sequences and CDR3 motifs that included pseudogenes was used. Three-frame translation of reads was performed, and productive CDR3s were defined as those with a C...FGXG motif and no stop codons. Clonotypes were defined as unique combinations of V-J cassette pair and CDR3 amino acid sequence. Hamming distance filtering was applied to reads, with thresholds set by the sequence error rate of each sample in mapped regions. In TCRdb, the public reads were trimmed at Q25 with fastp and aligned with MiXCR, with productive beta chains retained. CDR3 protein duplicates are merged, each entry listing the most common genes and DNA. TCRdb, not the authors, supplied the V and J calls. In all, the sample holds 300,000 to 450,000 distinct CDR3 sequences, and 41% of those were seen once. The leading ten clones occupy around 13% of the sample.

The sample taken for sequencing was glioma tissue, nonneoplastic brain tissue, or PBMCs (not recorded which). The source is a human donor with low-grade glioma or glioblastoma, undergoing nonglioma brain surgery, or in good health (not recorded which). This receptor chain uses TRBV4-2 and TRBJ2-3, and TRBD2 matches 11 of the central bases. CDR3 sequence: CASSQHGTSGDADTQYF. Read as DNA, the sequence is TGTGCCAGCAGCCAACACGGGACTAGCGGAGACGCAGATACGCAGTATTTT.